This T cell receptor (beta chain) is drawn from a study of T cells in Graves' hyperthyroidism and ophthalmopathy. Germline V lookup: CDR1 WSHSY, CDR2 SAAADI. This CDR3 comprises 17 residues. Trimming removed 2 bases from V and 4 bases from J; junction bases left unmatched: 6. Researchers amplified the TCR beta CDR3 regions from RNA transcripts. The HTBI set primed first-round TCR CDR3 RT-PCR. TCRdb reprocessed the multiplex PCR reads with MiXCR, giving one entry per CDR3 protein. This table has some 770,000 distinct CDR3 sequences, about 15% appearing once. For the diagnoses, clinical symptoms, serum thyroxine and TRAb, thyroid ultrasound and orbital computed tomography were used. PBMCs were collected from an approximately 9 ml volume of fresh peripheral blood. General observations from the study: The model forecast ophthalmopathy, anticipating it by a median approximately 6.1 months before onset. Patients with ophthalmopathy were separated from those with stable hyperthyroidism by a 13 V-J model.

Points on this clonotype: What it binds is unknown.

The clonotype originates from a man aged 18-30 years with Graves' hyperthyroidism. The chain recombines TRBV10-2 with TRBJ2-1, with 12 bases lining up with TRBD2. The source material was blood. The CDR3 loop reads CASSEPLTSGSYNEQFF. In DNA, the CDR3 is TGCGCCAGCAGTGAGCCCCTGACTAGCGGGAGTTACAATGAGCAGTTCTTC.